The 5 T cell receptor beta chains below were found in one sample sequenced in a study of molecular identifiers for immune sequencing clone quantification. TCRdb re-analysed the PCR reads in MiXCR, keeping a single row per CDR3 protein. The repertoire holds fewer than 70,000 distinct CDR3 sequences, with about a sixth as singletons. The sample consisted of naive CD8+ T cells from blood, with Jurkat cell RNA spiked in. Subset specified: FACS-sorted CD8+CD4-CCR7+CD45RA+ naive T cells. These receptors originate from a human donor in good health. Some libraries in this study had Jurkat cell RNA spiked in.

This clonotype occurred many times. The V call is TRBV9, the J call TRBJ1-5; possibly TRBD1 for D (5 bases). The V end lost 0 bases, the J end lost 1 base, and 14 bases lay between the germline ends. The CDR3 spans 17 residues. In germline, CDR1 is SGDLS, CDR2 YYNGEE. CDR3 in amino acids: CASSVEGRERSNQPQHF. The CDR3 DNA sequence: TGTGCCAGCAGCGTAGAGGGCAGGGAGAGAAGCAATCAGCCCCAGCATTTT. The full variable domain, in which reference TRBV9 and TRBJ1-5 provide the parts outside the CDR3, is DSGVTQTPKHLITATGQRVTLRCSPRSGDLSVYWYQQSLDQGLQFLIQYYNGEERAKGNILERFSAQQFPDLHSELNLSSLELGDSALYFCASSVEGRERSNQPQHFGDGTRLSIL.

This clonotype was seen ten or more times. The chain joins TRBV4-2 to TRBJ2-1; no firm D call. CDR3 length: 15 residues. Germline lookup yields CDR1 LGHNA and CDR2 YNFKEQ. Between the trimmed V and J ends, which lost 4 bases and 0 bases, there was a span of 10 bases. CDR3 nucleotide sequence: TGTGCCAGCAGCCCTCTTGGGGACTCCTACAATGAGCAGTTCTTC. Its protein is CASSPLGDSYNEQFF.

The sample holds many counts of this clonotype. The V and J genes are TRBV27 and TRBJ1-5, with a tentative D call TRBD1 (6 bases). Germline values: CDR1 MNHEY, CDR2 SMNVEV (reference sequence). This CDR3 is built from 14 residues. V shed 6 bases and J shed 1 base, with 10 bases lying between them. For the CDR3, the DNA is TGTGCCAGCAGACGGGGGCTGAGCAATCAGCCCCAGCATTTT. This sequence encodes CASRRGLSNQPQHF.

In its sample, this clonotype was seen a few times. This rearrangement joins TRBV5-5 to TRBJ2-7, with D perhaps matching TRBD1 (6 bases). Trimming took off 7 bases at V and 0 bases at J, with 11 bases between the two ends. Germline CDR1 reads SGHKS; CDR2 reads YYEKEE (reference sequence). The CDR3 length is 13 residues. CDR3 in amino acids: CASRTDSSYEQYF. The CDR3 region has the DNA TGTGCCAGCCGGACAGACTCCTCCTACGAGCAGTACTTC.

This clonotype occurred many times. The chain joins TRBV12-3 or TRBV12-4 to TRBJ2-7; possible D gene TRBD1, 8 bases. V lost 8 bases, J lost 7 bases, and 21 bases lay in between. The CDR3 contains 14 residues. The CDR3 is CASGTGLPREEQYF. The CDR3 coding sequence is TGTGCCAGCGGGACAGGATTACCGCGGGAGGAGCAGTACTTC.